Shown below are 25 T cell receptor beta chains from a single sample sequenced in a study of cytomegalovirus exposure and HLA in healthy donors. 13 Jbeta primers and 60 Vbeta primers were used for the PCR. Profiling relied on immunoSEQ multiplex PCR, and the TCRdb table lists in-frame clones only, not all of them. Of 84,000 or so clones listed, approximately 80% are singletons. The sequencing sample was made of PBMCs. The receptors stem from a man aged 25 to 40 in good health and CMV-seronegative.

This chain connects TRBV19 to TRBJ2-5; 10 bases agree with TRBD1. Trimming cost V 2 bases and J 5 bases; bases outside gene matches: 5. The CDR3 is made up of 15 amino acids. Germline V gene sequence: CDR1 LNHDA, CDR2 SQIVND (reference sequence). The CDR3 region is CASSIWGQGTETQYF. In nucleotides, the CDR3 is TGTGCCAGTAGTATATGGGGACAGGGGACGGAGACCCAGTACTTC.

The chain recombines TRBV6-4 with TRBJ2-3, with 7 positions matching TRBD1. Trimming cost V 4 bases and J 2 bases; bases outside gene matches: 3. The CDR3 is 14 amino acids. The germline V gene encodes CDR1 MRHNA and CDR2 SNTAGT. Here the CDR3 reads CASSGDSHTDTQYF. The DNA of the CDR3 is TGTGCCAGCAGTGGGGACAGCCACACAGATACGCAGTATTTT.

The chain links TRBV28 to TRBJ2-7; 7 bases line up with TRBD1. Germline lookup yields CDR1 MDHEN and CDR2 SYDVKM. The CDR3 consists of 15 residues. After removal of 2 bases from V and 6 bases from J, the junction contained 10 bases not matched to a gene. CDR3 sequence reads: CASSLEAGGSREQYF. The CDR3, as DNA: TGTGCCAGCAGTTTAGAGGCAGGGGGATCTCGCGAGCAGTACTTC.

The V gene is TRBV5-6, the J gene TRBJ1-1, with a weak D call TRBD1 (6 bases). V was trimmed by 5 bases and J by 5 bases, leaving 19 bases between them. This CDR3 contains 15 residues. CDR1 and CDR2 from the germline V gene are SGHDT and YYEEEE. The DNA of the CDR3 is TGTGCCAGCAGTTTAGGGGGGGGCCGAGGAACTGAAGCTTTCTTT. Translating gives CASSLGGGRGTEAFF.

This rearrangement joins TRBV7-2 to TRBJ1-2; possible D gene TRBD1, 5 bases. Trimming shortened V by 4 bases and J by 4 bases, and 25 bases separated the two germline ends. CDR3 length: 18 residues. Germline V gene sequence: CDR1 SGHTA, CDR2 FQGNSA. The CDR3 sequence is CASSSGPRVGGDRYGYTF. CDR3 sequence (DNA): TGTGCCAGCAGCTCAGGCCCCAGGGTGGGAGGGGACCGCTATGGCTACACCTTC.

A single count supports this clone. This chain joins TRBV7-2 and TRBJ2-3; D gene ambiguous. Germline CDR1 reads SGHTA; CDR2 reads FQGNSA. Between the trimmed V and J ends, which lost 2 bases and 1 base, there was a span of 7 bases. The CDR3 runs to 14 residues. CDR3 DNA: TGTGCCAGCAGCTTATTAGTAGGCACAGATACGCAGTATTTT. Translating gives CASSLLVGTDTQYF.

This clone was detected a few times. The chain links TRBV7-2 to TRBJ2-7; 7 bases align to TRBD1. The CDR3 spans 13 residues. Germline CDR1 is SGHTA and CDR2 is FQGNSA. Germline trimming cut 5 bases from V and 5 bases from J; bases unmatched to any gene: 6. CDR3 DNA: TGTGCCAGCAGCCGCGACAGGGCAGACGAGCAGTACTTC. Encoded protein: CASSRDRADEQYF. Looking up the rest from reference TRBV7-2 and TRBJ2-7 gives the full variable domain: GAGVSQSPSNKVTEKGKDVELRCDPISGHTALYWYRQSLGQGLEFLIYFQGNSAPDKSGLPSDRFSAERTGGSVSTLTIQRTQQEDSAVYLCASSRDRADEQYFGPGTRLTVT.

There are a few counts of this clone. The chain carries TRBV27 and TRBJ2-1; no reliable D call. Per germline, CDR1 MNHEY and CDR2 SMNVEV (reference sequence). V lost 5 bases, J lost 0 bases, and 14 bases lay in between. The CDR3 length is 16 residues. CDR3 protein: CASSAGLSSSYNEQFF. The CDR3 DNA follows: TGTGCCAGCAGTGCCGGGTTATCCAGCTCCTACAATGAGCAGTTCTTC.

The chain employs TRBV7-9 and TRBJ2-5; 8 bases align to TRBD2. The J call is doubtful: the DNA matches TRBJ2-7 better. The CDR3 is 16 amino acids. Per germline, CDR1 SEHNR and CDR2 FQNEAQ (reference sequence). In nucleotides, the CDR3 is TGTGCCAGCAGCTTAGAATTTGGGACTAGAGGGTACGAGCAGTACTTC. Translated: CASSLEFGTRGYEQYF.

The gene calls are TRBV2 and TRBJ1-1; D might be TRBD1 (6 bases). Germline V CDR1 and CDR2: SNHLY, FYNNEI. The CDR3 has 15 residues. Trimming took off 5 bases at V and 1 base at J, with 14 bases between the two ends. This CDR3 reads CASSQQGWGNTEAFF. CDR3 nucleotides: TGTGCCAGCAGTCAACAGGGATGGGGGAACACTGAAGCTTTCTTT.

This chain connects TRBV27 to TRBJ1-5; TRBD1 aligns across 9 bases. CDR1 and CDR2 from the germline V gene are MNHEY and SMNVEV (reference sequence). The CDR3 sequence is 13 residues long. With V trimmed by 5 bases and J by 5 bases, 1 base remained unmatched. The CDR3 nucleotides are TGTGCCAGCAGTAGACAGGGGGATCAGCCCCAGCATTTT. The encoded protein is CASSRQGDQPQHF.

The chain couples TRBV9 to TRBJ1-1; possibly TRBD1 for D (5 bases). Germline lookup yields CDR1 SGDLS and CDR2 YYNGEE. The CDR3 contains 14 residues. The V end lost 0 bases, the J end lost 4 bases, and 10 bases lay between the germline ends. CDR3 sequence: CASSVGGSTTEAFF. The DNA of the CDR3 is TGTGCCAGCAGCGTAGGGGGCTCGACCACTGAAGCTTTCTTT.

This clone was picked up a small number of times. This chain uses TRBV5-6 with TRBJ2-7; D is possibly TRBD1 (5 bases). This CDR3 spans 12 amino acids. CDR1 SGHDT and CDR2 YYEEEE come from the germline V gene. Trimming stripped 0 bases from V and 7 bases from J, with 8 bases between. DNA of the CDR3: TGTGCCAGCAGCTTGGGGGGCGTAGAGCAGTACTTC. Protein: CASSLGGVEQYF.

The chain is built from TRBV28 and TRBJ2-7; 7 nucleotides agree with TRBD2. CDR1 is MDHEN, CDR2 SYDVKM, per germline. After removal of 1 base from V and 7 bases from J, the junction contained 10 bases not matched to a gene. This CDR3 is built from 15 residues. The CDR3 region has the DNA TGTGCCAGCAGTTTATCCCGGGAGGCTGTTCGGGAGCAGTACTTC. Protein: CASSLSREAVREQYF.

This clone came up a few times. J is TRBJ2-1 and V is TRBV5-1; D might be TRBD2 (6 bases). CDR1 is SGHRS and CDR2 is YFSETQ in the germline V gene. This CDR3 has 16 amino acids. V gave up 4 bases and J gave up 2 bases, with 16 bases separating them. In nucleotides, the CDR3 is TGCGCCAGCAGCCTCAATAGCGGAGCCCCCTACAATGAGCAGTTCTTC. Amino acid sequence: CASSLNSGAPYNEQFF.

This chain uses TRBV7-9 with TRBJ1-4; D is unresolved. Germline loops: CDR1 SEHNR, CDR2 FQNEAQ (reference sequence). The CDR3 is made up of 14 amino acids. V lost 5 bases to trimming and J lost 3 bases, with 10 bases between them. The CDR3: CASSPGVSNEKLFF. The CDR3 coding sequence is TGTGCCAGCAGCCCGGGAGTGTCTAATGAAAAACTGTTTTTT.

This clone was counted only a few times. V and J are TRBV7-7 and TRBJ1-1, with 10 bases aligning to TRBD1. V shed 2 bases and J 1 base; nucleotides not matched to a gene: 10. CDR1 and CDR2 (germline): SSHAT, FNYEAQ (reference sequence). This CDR3 comprises 18 residues. The DNA for the CDR3 is TGTGCCAGCAGCTTATTCTTTATCGGACAGGGGGGGAACACTGAAGCTTTCTTT. This sequence encodes CASSLFFIGQGGNTEAFF.

This clone showed up just once. The genes are TRBV30 and TRBJ1-2, with TRBD1 identical over 7 bases. The trim removed 3 bases at V and 4 bases at J, leaving 8 bases unmatched. This CDR3 comprises 14 residues. The germline V gene encodes CDR1 GTSNPN and CDR2 SVGIG (reference sequence). CDR3 nucleotide sequence: TGTGCCTGGAGAGCATGGGGGGACAGCTATGGCTACACCTTC. It translates to CAWRAWGDSYGYTF. The full variable domain, its missing parts supplied by reference TRBV30 and TRBJ1-2, is SQTIHQWPATLVQPVGSPLSLECTVEGTSNPNLYWYRQAAGRGLQLLFYSVGIGQISSEVPQNLSASRPQDRQFILSSKKLLLSDSGFYLCAWRAWGDSYGYTFGSGTRLTVV.

The J gene is TRBJ2-3, the V gene TRBV5-1; tentative D call: TRBD1 (6 bases). The CDR3 has 17 residues. Germline CDR1 reads SGHRS; CDR2 reads YFSETQ. Trimming removed 0 bases from V and 1 base from J, with 15 bases in between. The CDR3 coding sequence is TGCGCCAGCAGCTTGGGGACAGCTTCCCCTGGCACAGATACGCAGTATTTT. This translates into CASSLGTASPGTDTQYF.

The V and J genes are TRBV2 and TRBJ2-1; a weak D match, TRBD1 (6 bases). The CDR3 contains 12 residues. V gave up 7 bases and J gave up 3 bases, with 7 bases separating them. Germline V gives CDR1 SNHLY, CDR2 FYNNEI. Written as DNA, the CDR3 is TGTGCCAGCACAGGGGACTACAATGAGCAGTTCTTC. It is translated as CASTGDYNEQFF.

The chain links TRBV14 to TRBJ1-3, with D hard to call. Germline lookup yields CDR1 SGHDN and CDR2 FVKESK. The CDR3 consists of 15 residues. Trimming cost V 1 base and J 0 bases, with 7 bases left between them. The CDR3 DNA reads TGTGCCAGCAGCCAAGTAGGACTCTCTGGAAACACCATATATTTT. Protein sequence: CASSQVGLSGNTIYF.

To note about this clone: A junction end diverges from the germline sequence, so it may reflect a read error. The CDR3 sequence: CASRLDSPPTF. DNA for the CDR3: TGTGCCAGCAGATTGGACAGTCCCCCGACGTTC. The chain combines TRBV7-2 with TRBJ2-7, with D possibly being TRBD1 (6 bases). This CDR3 spans 11 amino acids. Germline V gene lookup returns CDR1 SGHTA and CDR2 FQGNSA.

Only a few counts were recorded for this clone. This sequence joins TRBV11-2 and TRBJ2-5; TRBD1 agrees at 11 bases. CDR3 length: 16 residues. Germline assignment: CDR1 SGHAT and CDR2 FQNNGV. V dropped 5 bases and J dropped 2; count of bases not matched to a gene: 7. The CDR3 nucleotides are TGTGCCAGCAGCCCAACGGGACAGGGGGATCAAGAGACCCAGTACTTC. Translation: CASSPTGQGDQETQYF. Full variable domain (rest looked up from reference TRBV11-2 and TRBJ2-5): EAGVAQSPRYKIIEKRQSVAFWCNPISGHATLYWYQQILGQGPKLLIQFQNNGVVDDSQLPKDRFSAERLKGVDSTLKIQPAKLEDSAVYLCASSPTGQGDQETQYFGPGTRLLVL.

The chain links TRBV12-5 to TRBJ1-2, with D possibly being TRBD1 (6 bases). Per the germline V gene, CDR1 is LGHNT and CDR2 is FRNRAP. CDR3 length equals 13 residues. The V gene lost 2 bases and the J gene lost 5 bases, with 9 bases spanning the gap. DNA for the CDR3: TGTGCTAGTGGTTTGCACAGGGCGTATGGCTACACCTTC. This gives the protein CASGLHRAYGYTF.

V and J are TRBV29-1 and TRBJ1-2; D remains unclear. Germline V CDR1 and CDR2: SQVTM, ANQGSEA. There are 11 residues in the CDR3. CDR3 sequence: CTTGRWDGYTF. CDR3 coding DNA: TGCACCACGGGGAGGTGGGATGGCTACACCTTC.